The 13 T cell receptor beta chains presented below share a single source sample, sequenced in a study of blood T cell repertoires in COVID-19 (dated by TCRdb to the early 2020s). Library construction relied on the immunoSEQ multiplex PCR assay. As stored in TCRdb, this immuneACCESS dataset retains in-frame rearrangements with V and J assigned. A fraction of the clones does not appear; measured against another copy, unresolved V genes explain less than half of the discrepancy, and the remainder lacks a known reason. The sample yields 36,000 or so clones; 75% to 95% were counted once. 4.8% of the sample lies in the top ten. The material sequenced was peripheral blood. Every receptor here comes from a human donor in a cohort sampled during active COVID-19.

The CDR3 is CASRPMRGRGHEQYF. The CDR3 region has the DNA TGTGCCAGCAGACCGATGAGGGGCAGGGGGCACGAGCAGTACTTC. The chain employs TRBV28 and TRBJ2-7, with 8 bases matching TRBD1. The CDR3 has 15 amino acids. The V gene end was trimmed by 6 bases and the J gene end by 5 bases; junction bases not matched to a gene: 12. Looked up from germline, CDR1 is MDHEN and CDR2 is SYDVKM.

This chain uses TRBV11-2 with TRBJ2-7; maybe TRBD2 (6 bases). Trimming left V 5 bases short and J 2 bases short, with 16 bases between. The CDR3 consists of 15 residues. CDR1 is SGHAT and CDR2 is FQNNGV in the germline V gene. The CDR3 DNA follows: TGTGCCAGCAGCCCCACGGTAGGAGGGACCTACGAGCAGTACTTC. This translates into CASSPTVGGTYEQYF.

As for this clone: Additional DNA sequences in this sample encode the identical CDR3. The V gene is TRBV9, the J gene TRBJ2-7; 12 nucleotides match TRBD1. The CDR3 totals 15 residues. The V gene end was trimmed by 2 bases and the J gene end by 4 bases; junction bases not matched to a gene: 4. Germline V CDR1 and CDR2: SGDLS, YYNGEE. The CDR3 bases are TGTGCCAGCAGCGTCGGGACAGGGGGCTTTTACGAGCAGTACTTC. This encodes CASSVGTGGFYEQYF. The full variable domain, its missing parts supplied by reference TRBV9 and TRBJ2-7, is DSGVTQTPKHLITATGQRVTLRCSPRSGDLSVYWYQQSLDQGLQFLIQYYNGEERAKGNILERFSAQQFPDLHSELNLSSLELGDSALYFCASSVGTGGFYEQYFGPGTRLTVT.

V usage is TRBV30 and J usage is TRBJ2-7; maybe TRBD2 (5 bases). The length of the CDR3 is 13 residues. Germline CDR1 and CDR2: GTSNPN and SVGIG (reference sequence). With 5 bases removed from V and 3 bases from J, the gap between germline ends came to 14 bases. CDR3 coding DNA: TGTGCCTGGTCCCTGGTCGGGGTCTACGAGCAGTACTTC. Translating gives CAWSLVGVYEQYF.

This chain connects TRBV30 to TRBJ2-3; TRBD2 aligns across 8 bases. This CDR3 is 15 amino acids long. The germline V gene encodes CDR1 GTSNPN and CDR2 SVGIG (reference sequence). V lost 3 bases and J lost 2; bases outside the gene matches: 7. The CDR3 loop is CAWRGPGGLTDTQYF. The CDR3 nucleotides read TGTGCCTGGAGGGGACCGGGAGGGCTCACAGATACGCAGTATTTT.

V gene TRBV14 combines with J gene TRBJ1-2; maybe TRBD1 (6 bases). In germline, CDR1 is SGHDN, CDR2 FVKESK. The CDR3 runs 17 residues. The V gene lost 3 bases and the J gene lost 8 bases, with 25 bases spanning the gap. Written as DNA, the CDR3 is TGTGCCAGCAGCCAGGATAACCGCTGGGACAATCGTAGGGGCTACACCTTC. This sequence encodes CASSQDNRWDNRRGYTF.

The V gene is TRBV3-1 (or the pseudogene TRBV3-2), the J gene TRBJ2-5, with 7 bases lining up with TRBD2. Germline assignment: CDR1 LGHDT and CDR2 YNNKEL (reference sequence). The CDR3 totals 13 residues. The V segment lost 5 bases and the J segment 4 bases; nucleotides outside the gene matches: 4. CDR3 sequence reads: CASSGGGLETQYF. Here the CDR3 DNA reads TGTGCCAGCAGCGGGGGGGGTTTAGAGACCCAGTACTTC.

This chain connects TRBV2 to TRBJ2-7, with TRBD2 identical over 7 bases. From germline, CDR1 is SNHLY and CDR2 FYNNEI. The CDR3 is made up of 13 amino acids. V shed 10 bases and J 6 bases; nucleotides not matched to a gene: 12. The CDR3 loop is CATREAGVFEQYF. The CDR3, as DNA: TGTGCCACCCGGGAGGCTGGGGTTTTCGAGCAGTACTTC.

The chain is built from TRBV11-2 and TRBJ1-3; no clear D gene. CDR1 and CDR2 from the germline V gene are SGHAT and FQNNGV. This CDR3 region has 16 residues. V gave up 5 bases and J gave up 0 bases, with 14 bases separating them. CDR3 protein: CASSPWPRGSGNTIYF. The CDR3 nucleotides read TGTGCCAGCAGCCCGTGGCCCAGAGGCTCTGGAAACACCATATATTTT.

In its sample, this clone was seen a few times. The chain has TRBV24-1 and TRBJ2-1; a possible D gene is TRBD2 (5 bases). Trimming took 7 bases from V and 7 from J, leaving 10 bases between them. The CDR3 is 12 amino acids. CDR1 KGHDR and CDR2 SFDVKD come from the germline V gene. In DNA form, the CDR3 reads TGTGCCACCAGCGGGGTTTGGAATGAGCAGTTCTTC. It codes for CATSGVWNEQFF.

This chain joins TRBV6-5 and TRBJ2-7; D not certain. Per the germline V gene, CDR1 is MNHEY and CDR2 is SVGAGI. V lost 6 bases, J lost 5 bases, and 8 bases lay in between. The CDR3 has 11 amino acids. CDR3 protein: CASRLSDEQYF. CDR3 DNA: TGTGCCAGCAGACTAAGTGACGAGCAGTACTTC.

The V and J genes are TRBV11-2 and TRBJ2-2, with D perhaps matching TRBD2 (6 bases). This CDR3 has 16 amino acids. Germline V gene data show CDR1 as SGHAT and CDR2 as FQNNGV. Deletions cut 1 base from V and 7 bases from J, with 16 bases between. The CDR3: CASSLVGGKSIGELFF. The CDR3 coding sequence is TGTGCCAGCAGCTTAGTAGGCGGGAAAAGCATCGGGGAGCTGTTTTTT. Based on the CDR3 plus reference TRBV11-2 and TRBJ2-2, the full variable domain is EAGVAQSPRYKIIEKRQSVAFWCNPISGHATLYWYQQILGQGPKLLIQFQNNGVVDDSQLPKDRFSAERLKGVDSTLKIQPAKLEDSAVYLCASSLVGGKSIGELFFGEGSRLTVL.

This clone was picked up one time. This chain joins TRBV3-1 (or the pseudogene TRBV3-2) and TRBJ2-7, with D possibly TRBD1 on 5 matching bases. Germline loops: CDR1 LGHDT, CDR2 YNNKEL (reference sequence). The CDR3 has 14 residues. The ends were cut back, 3 bases at V and 6 bases at J, with 15 bases in the middle. This CDR3 reads CASSQTARVVEQYF. CDR3 coding DNA: TGTGCCAGCAGCCAGACGGCCAGGGTTGTCGAGCAGTACTTC.